Presented here are 7 T cell receptor beta chains from one specimen sequenced in a study of CD8+ T cells in alopecia areata. Following extraction, RNA underwent reverse transcription to cDNA, which served as the sequencing template. Only in-frame clones appear in the TCRdb table, and some are missing; sequencing was by immunoSEQ multiplex PCR. The data show about 200,000 clones, with about 61% seen just once and around 5% held by the top ten. Material: CD8+ T cells sorted from blood. The source of these receptors is a human donor in good health.

This clone was found once. The CDR3 DNA follows: TGCGCCAGCAGCCCAGGGGAAAAACTGTTTTTT. Translating gives CASSPGEKLFF. The rearrangement joins TRBV4-1 to TRBJ1-4, with a possible D match to TRBD1 (5 bases). The CDR3 has 11 amino acids. V lost 4 bases and J 8 bases, leaving 5 bases between the germline ends. Per germline, CDR1 MGHRA and CDR2 YSYEKL.

The chain has TRBV15 and TRBJ2-7; the D call may be TRBD1 or TRBD2 (5 bases each). The germline V and J ends were trimmed by 5 bases and 1 base, with 9 bases remaining between them. Germline V CDR1 and CDR2: LNHNV, YYDKDF (reference sequence). This CDR3 region has 13 residues. The CDR3 loop is CATSAEGSYEQYF. The CDR3 coding sequence is TGTGCCACCAGCGCCGAGGGGTCCTACGAGCAGTACTTC.

The chain employs TRBV30 and TRBJ1-2; D is ambiguous. CDR1 is GTSNPN and CDR2 is SVGIG in the germline V gene (reference sequence). The CDR3 totals 12 residues. Trimming left V 0 bases short and J 1 base short, with 3 bases between. CDR3 nucleotide sequence: TGTGCCTGGAGTGTATATAACTATGGCTACACCTTC. Residues: CAWSVYNYGYTF.

This sequence joins TRBV28 and TRBJ2-3; 12 bases are shared with TRBD2. The CDR3 totals 16 residues. Trimming removed 4 bases from V and 4 bases from J; junction bases left unmatched: 6. CDR1 and CDR2 from the germline V gene are MDHEN and SYDVKM. The CDR3 here is CASSSPSGGESDTQYF. The CDR3 region has the DNA TGTGCCAGCAGTTCACCTAGCGGGGGGGAGTCAGATACGCAGTATTTT.

The chain recombines TRBV6-5 with TRBJ2-2; possible D gene TRBD2, 5 bases. Trimming pared 4 bases from V and 7 bases from J, leaving 19 bases between. Germline V gene sequence: CDR1 MNHEY, CDR2 SVGAGI. CDR3 length: 16 residues. Written as DNA, the CDR3 is TGTGCCAGCAGTTCCATACCCCTCGAGAGCGGCGGGGAGCTGTTTTTT. Translated: CASSSIPLESGGELFF.

J is TRBJ2-3 and V is TRBV4-1; no firm D call. The CDR3 covers 12 residues. The ends were cut back, 5 bases at V and 6 bases at J, with 9 bases in the middle. Germline V gives CDR1 MGHRA, CDR2 YSYEKL. The DNA for the CDR3 is TGCGCCAGCAGCGAAAGGCTGGATACGCAGTATTTT. It yields the protein CASSERLDTQYF.

The V gene is TRBV30, the J gene TRBJ1-1; D is undetermined. This CDR3 has 11 amino acids. The V gene's germline CDR1 is GTSNPN and CDR2 SVGIG (reference sequence). Trimming cost V 4 bases and J 1 base, with 4 bases left between them. DNA of the CDR3: TGTGCCTGGACCACGAACACTGAAGCTTTCTTT. It encodes CAWTTNTEAFF.